Each of the 21 T cell receptor beta chains below was sequenced from the same sample in a study of blood T cell repertoires in COVID-19. The repertoire was sequenced with immunoSEQ multiplex PCR; TCRdb's copy has only in-frame clones and lacks some. The repertoire includes 65,000 to 75,000 clones, 75% to 80% of them detected once, and roughly a sixth sits in the top ten. The sequenced sample consisted of peripheral blood. Receptor source: a human donor in a cohort sampled during active COVID-19.

The chain has TRBV2 and TRBJ2-2; TRBD1 agrees at 8 bases. With 5 bases clipped from V and 0 bases from J, the junction kept 5 bases outside the gene matches. The germline V gene encodes CDR1 SNHLY and CDR2 FYNNEI. This CDR3 comprises 16 residues. Written as DNA, the CDR3 is TGTGCCAGCAGTCAACGACAGGGGCCGAACACCGGGGAGCTGTTTTTT. It encodes CASSQRQGPNTGELFF. The whole variable domain, filled in from reference TRBV2 and TRBJ2-2, reads EPEVTQTPSHQVTQMGQEVILRCVPISNHLYFYWYRQILGQKVEFLVSFYNNEISEKSEIFDDQFSVERPDGSNFTLKIRSTKLEDSAMYFCASSQRQGPNTGELFFGEGSRLTVL.

This chain links TRBV6-5 with TRBJ2-7, with D perhaps matching TRBD1 (5 bases). CDR3 size: 14 residues. Germline V gene sequence: CDR1 MNHEY, CDR2 SVGAGI. V was trimmed by 4 bases and J by 7 bases, leaving 17 bases between them. This CDR3 is CASSLDRLGREQYF. The CDR3, as DNA: TGTGCCAGCAGTTTGGACCGCTTGGGGCGGGAGCAGTACTTC.

This clone appeared a single time. The junction differs from germline at one of its ends, possibly a read error. The chain employs TRBV27 and TRBJ2-7; a possible D gene is TRBD1 (5 bases). There are 11 residues in the CDR3. In germline, CDR1 is MNHEY, CDR2 SMNVEV (reference sequence). CDR3 loop: CATSEGVEQYF. The CDR3 coding sequence is TGTGCCACCAGTGAAGGGGTCGAGCAGTACTTC.

The chain carries TRBV18 and TRBJ1-3; 11 nucleotides line up with TRBD1. Germline V gene data show CDR1 as KGHSH and CDR2 as LQKENI. V lost 5 bases and J lost 2; bases outside the gene matches: 5. This CDR3 has 16 residues. CDR3 sequence: CASSTGQGAAGNTIYF. The CDR3 nucleotides read TGTGCCAGCTCAACAGGACAGGGGGCAGCTGGAAACACCATATATTTT. Variable domain in full (rest from reference TRBV18 and TRBJ1-3): NAGVMQNPRHLVRRRGQEARLRCSPMKGHSHVYWYRQLPEEGLKFMVYLQKENIIDESGMPKERFSAEFPKEGPSILRIQQVVRGDSAAYFCASSTGQGAAGNTIYFGEGSWLTVV.

This chain joins TRBV3-1 (or the pseudogene TRBV3-2) and TRBJ2-5; TRBD2 might be the D (7 bases). CDR1 is LGHDT, CDR2 YNNKEL, per germline (reference sequence). V shed 1 base and J shed 2 bases, with 11 bases lying between them. The CDR3 is 15 residues long. CDR3 nucleotide sequence: TGTGCCAGCAGCCAAGGGCGGGGGCCGCAAGAGACCCAGTACTTC. It is translated as CASSQGRGPQETQYF.

The chain recombines TRBV3-1 (or the pseudogene TRBV3-2) with TRBJ2-7, with 8 positions matching TRBD1. The germline V gene encodes CDR1 LGHDT and CDR2 YNNKEL (reference sequence). The CDR3 runs 13 residues. The junction had 4 bases not matched to a gene; V was cut back by 4 bases and J by 5 bases. The CDR3 is CASSRGTGNEQYF. The CDR3, as DNA: TGTGCCAGCAGCCGCGGGACAGGCAACGAGCAGTACTTC.

As for this clone: One end of the junction is discordant with germline, which a read error may explain. The CDR3: CSARDIDSTPF. The CDR3 coding sequence is TGCAGTGCTAGAGATATTGACTCTACCCCCTTC. The genes are TRBV20-1 and TRBJ1-2, with D uncertain. This CDR3 comprises 11 residues. Germline V lookup: CDR1 DFQATT, CDR2 SNEGSKA (reference sequence).

The V gene is TRBV7-2, the J gene TRBJ2-1; a weak D match, TRBD2 (5 bases). This CDR3 spans 14 amino acids. V was cut by 8 bases and J by 4 bases, with 15 bases left in between. Germline CDR1 is SGHTA and CDR2 is FQGNSA. The CDR3 loop is CASRQRAGYNEQFF. The CDR3 region has the DNA TGTGCCAGCCGACAACGGGCGGGTTACAATGAGCAGTTCTTC.

The rearrangement joins TRBV6-5 to TRBJ1-1, with D perhaps TRBD1 (5 bases). Germline V gene lookup returns CDR1 MNHEY and CDR2 SVGAGI. V was pared by 1 base and J by 5 bases, with 14 bases between. The length of the CDR3 is 15 residues. CDR3 protein: CASSYFLGPRTEAFF. In nucleotides, the CDR3 is TGTGCCAGCAGTTACTTCCTGGGGCCAAGGACTGAAGCTTTCTTT.

The chain employs TRBV24-1 and TRBJ2-7; 7 bases line up with TRBD2. The CDR3 totals 14 residues. Germline values: CDR1 KGHDR, CDR2 SFDVKD. The trim removed 0 bases at V and 2 bases at J, leaving 0 bases unmatched. DNA of the CDR3: TGTGCCACCAGTGATTTGCGGGGGGCCTACGAGCAGTACTTC. This encodes CATSDLRGAYEQYF.

The chain is built from TRBV25-1 and TRBJ2-5; no firm D call. The J call may be in error: the DNA end matches TRBJ2-7 better. The CDR3 has 11 amino acids. CDR1 and CDR2 from the germline V gene are MGHDK and SYGVNS. In DNA form, the CDR3 reads TGTGCCAGCCGCTTACACTACGAGCAGTACTTC. The encoded protein is CASRLHYEQYF.

The CDR3 coding sequence is TGTGCCACCTCGAAAACAGGGTTCGATGGCTACACCTTC. Its protein product is CATSKTGFDGYTF. V usage is TRBV24-1 and J usage is TRBJ1-2, with D maybe TRBD1 (6 bases). The length of the CDR3 is 13 residues. The V end was cut by 9 bases, the J end by 6 bases, with 16 bases between. Per germline, CDR1 KGHDR and CDR2 SFDVKD.

The V call is TRBV28, the J call TRBJ2-1, with 8 bases fitting TRBD2. Germline V lookup: CDR1 MDHEN, CDR2 SYDVKM. The CDR3 contains 13 residues. With V trimmed by 2 bases and J by 6 bases, 0 bases remained unmatched. The CDR3 DNA follows: TGTGCCAGCAGTTTAACTAGCGGCAATGAGCAGTTCTTC. Its protein product is CASSLTSGNEQFF.

V is TRBV27 and J is TRBJ2-1; 11 nucleotides line up with TRBD2. CDR1 is MNHEY, CDR2 SMNVEV, per germline (reference sequence). The ends lost 0 bases at V and 9 bases at J; junction bases unmatched: 7. CDR3 length equals 16 residues. The CDR3 protein is CASSLSLLAGGLEQFF. In DNA, the CDR3 is TGTGCCAGCAGTTTATCTCTCCTAGCGGGAGGACTTGAGCAGTTCTTC.

The chain is built from TRBV10-3 and TRBJ1-2, with D perhaps matching TRBD1 (5 bases). This CDR3 region has 18 residues. V lost 6 bases and J 0 bases, leaving 23 bases between the germline ends. The germline V gene encodes CDR1 ENHRY and CDR2 SYGVKD. CDR3 loop: CAISAASRTLTSNYGYTF. The CDR3 nucleotides read TGTGCCATCAGCGCCGCCTCCCGGACACTCACTTCTAACTATGGCTACACCTTC.

This clone was picked up a small number of times. This rearrangement joins TRBV5-4 to TRBJ1-2; maybe TRBD1 (6 bases). This CDR3 is 15 amino acids long. CDR1 SGHNT and CDR2 YYREEE come from the germline V gene (reference sequence). Trimming took 0 bases from V and 4 from J, leaving 13 bases between them. CDR3: CASSLGQGQTYGYTF. The CDR3, as DNA: TGTGCCAGCAGCTTGGGCCAGGGGCAGACCTATGGCTACACCTTC.

The rearrangement joins TRBV5-1 to TRBJ2-7; 9 bases align to TRBD2. The CDR3 runs 15 residues. V was pared by 0 bases and J by 3 bases, with 4 bases of the junction left unmatched. Germline assignment: CDR1 SGHRS and CDR2 YFSETQ. CDR3 coding DNA: TGCGCCAGCAGCTTGGAACTAGCGGGCTACTACGAGCAGTACTTC. Amino acid sequence: CASSLELAGYYEQYF. The variable domain in full, with the rest retrieved from reference TRBV5-1 and TRBJ2-7, is KAGVTQTPRYLIKTRGQQVTLSCSPISGHRSVSWYQQTPGQGLQFLFEYFSETQRNKGNFPGRFSGRQFSNSRSEMNVSTLELGDSALYLCASSLELAGYYEQYFGPGTRLTVT.

The chain carries TRBV6-5 and TRBJ1-5, with D hard to call. The V end was cut by 7 bases, the J end by 4 bases, with 17 bases between. The length of the CDR3 is 15 residues. Germline CDR1 MNHEY, CDR2 SVGAGI. The CDR3 is CASTERYTKNQPQHF. The CDR3 bases are TGTGCCAGCACAGAGAGGTACACTAAAAATCAGCCCCAGCATTTT.

The count of this clone is one. The rearrangement links TRBV3-1 (or the pseudogene TRBV3-2) to TRBJ2-5; 11 bases are a match to TRBD1. Losses at the gene ends were 1 base for V and 5 bases for J; bases not matched to a gene: 9. Germline CDR1 and CDR2: LGHDT and YNNKEL (reference sequence). There are 17 residues in the CDR3. The CDR3, as DNA: TGTGCCAGCAGCCAAGGATTGGGACAGGGGGTGAGGGAGACCCAGTACTTC. Translating gives CASSQGLGQGVRETQYF.

The J gene is TRBJ1-1, the V gene TRBV5-5; 7 bases fit TRBD1. In germline, CDR1 is SGHKS, CDR2 YYEKEE (reference sequence). V lost 0 bases to trimming and J lost 7 bases; unmatched junction nucleotides: 9. The CDR3 spans 15 residues. CDR3 bases: TGTGCCAGCAGCTTGGCCGGACAGGCCCGCGATGAAGCTTTCTTT. As protein: CASSLAGQARDEAFF.

The chain recombines TRBV30 with TRBJ1-6; perhaps TRBD1 as D (5 bases). The CDR3 extends over 13 amino acids. In germline, CDR1 is GTSNPN, CDR2 SVGIG (reference sequence). V dropped 0 bases and J dropped 10 bases, with 10 bases sitting between them. CDR3 region: CAWSVQGLSPLHF. In nucleotides, the CDR3 is TGTGCCTGGAGTGTTCAGGGCCTGTCACCCCTCCACTTT.